A selection of T cell receptor beta chains follows, all from one sample in a study of cytomegalovirus exposure and HLA in healthy donors. TCRdb's table, derived via immunoSEQ multiplex PCR, lists solely in-frame clones and lacks some. The top ten clones hold 7.7% of a sample with 90,000 to 110,000 clones, under 85% of them seen once. What was sequenced was PBMCs. Receptors were obtained from a woman between 50 and 59 years old in good health and CMV-seropositive. CDR3s include the opening cysteine and the closing phenylalanine or tryptophan. The D gene is left open where the match is weak. Not every row has a clone size; where given, it reads once, few, many or a size class.

j_call,v_call,clone_size,d_call,cdr3_nt,cdr3_aa
TRBJ2-7,TRBV9,.,TRBD2,TGTGCCAGCAGCAAGGGACTAGCGGGACGCGAGCAGTACTTC,CASSKGLAGREQYF
TRBJ2-7,TRBV7-6,.,TRBD2,TGTGCCAGCAGTTATCTCGGGGGGACCTACGAGCAGTACTTC,CASSYLGGTYEQYF
TRBJ1-2,TRBV7-8,once,.,TGTGCCAGCAGCTCCACAGCGGCGGGATATGGCTACACCTTC,CASSSTAAGYGYTF
TRBJ1-5,TRBV19,few,.,TGTGCCAGTAGTATTGACAGCTTCCAGCCCCAGCATTTT,CASSIDSFQPQHF
TRBJ1-3,TRBV6-1,.,.,TGTGCCAGCAGAGCCCTGACGGGGTGGGGAAACACCATATATTTT,CASRALTGWGNTIYF
TRBJ2-2,TRBV19,.,TRBD1,TGTGCCAGTAGTCCTAGGACAGGCGGCACCGGGGAGCTGTTTTTT,CASSPRTGGTGELFF
TRBJ2-5,TRBV5-1,.,TRBD2,TGCGCCAGCAGCACCGGACTAGCGGGGGGTCAAGAGACCCAGTACTTC,CASSTGLAGGQETQYF
TRBJ1-2,TRBV4-3,.,TRBD1,TGCGCCAGCAGCCAAGGGACAGGGGAAGGGACCTATGGCTACACCTTC,CASSQGTGEGTYGYTF
TRBJ2-7,TRBV10-2,.,TRBD2,TGCGCCAGCAGTTCTAGCGGGGGGATCTCCTACGAGCAGTACTTC,CASSSSGGISYEQYF
TRBJ2-7,TRBV7-9,few,.,TGTTCCAGCCGGGGGTTATCCTACGAGCAGTACTTC,CSSRGLSYEQYF
TRBJ1-4,TRBV27,.,.,TGTGCCAGCGTAAGTATTTCCAGGGAGGAAGGGGAAAAACTGTTTTTT,CASVSISREEGEKLFF
TRBJ2-7,TRBV6-5,.,TRBD1,TGTGCCAGCAGTTACTTAGGGGACAGGGGAAACTACGAGCAGTACTTC,CASSYLGDRGNYEQYF
TRBJ2-3,TRBV27,.,TRBD1,TGTGCCAGCAGTTTAGGGGACAGGATCAGGGATACGCAGTATTTT,CASSLGDRIRDTQYF
TRBJ2-3,TRBV4-3,few,TRBD2,TGCGCCAGCAGCCAAGATGGGACTAGCGCTCAGTATTTT,CASSQDGTSAQYF
TRBJ2-5,TRBV11-2,.,.,TGTGCCAGCAGCTTAGGGGGATCTCGGGGGTATGAGACCCAGTACTTC,CASSLGGSRGYETQYF
TRBJ2-1,TRBV5-4,.,TRBD2,TGTGCCAGCAGCTTGGGTGGAGCGGGAGCCTACAATGAGCAGTTCTTC,CASSLGGAGAYNEQFF
TRBJ1-2,TRBV29-1,few,TRBD1,TGCAGCGTTGAAAACCCCCAGGACAGGTCTACCTATGGCTACACCTTC,CSVENPQDRSTYGYTF
TRBJ1-4,TRBV7-2,.,TRBD1,TGTGCCAGCAGCTTAGGACAGGGGCAGGCTAATGAAAAACTGTTTTTT,CASSLGQGQANEKLFF
TRBJ2-3,TRBV5-4,few,TRBD2,TGTGCCAGCAGCCGTCTTGCGGGGGGCAGCACAGATACGCAGTATTTT,CASSRLAGGSTDTQYF
TRBJ1-2,TRBV7-3,few,.,TGTGCCAGCAGCCCGTCCGGGTCCTCGTGGTATACCTTC,CASSPSGSSWYTF
TRBJ1-2,TRBV4-1,.,TRBD1,TGCGCCAGCAGCCTTCCAGGGGGCGCGGATGGCTACACCTTC,CASSLPGGADGYTF